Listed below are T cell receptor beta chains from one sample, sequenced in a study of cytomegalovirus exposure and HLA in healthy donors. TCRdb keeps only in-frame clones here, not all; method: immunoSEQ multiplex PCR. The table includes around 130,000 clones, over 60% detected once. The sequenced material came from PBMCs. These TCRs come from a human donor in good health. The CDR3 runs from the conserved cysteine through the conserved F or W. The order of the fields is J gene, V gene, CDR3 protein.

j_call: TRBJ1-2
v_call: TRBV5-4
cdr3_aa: CASSPPGQESYGYTF

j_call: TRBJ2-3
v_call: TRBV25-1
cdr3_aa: CATQGWGGTDTQYF

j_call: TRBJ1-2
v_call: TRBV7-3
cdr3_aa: CASSPRCVGLSSGRCGSGTF

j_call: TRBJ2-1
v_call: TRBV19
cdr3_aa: CASSPGAHTDEQFF

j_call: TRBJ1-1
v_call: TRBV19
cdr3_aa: CASSIARRLGNTEAFF

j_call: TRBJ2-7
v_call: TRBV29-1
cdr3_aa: CSAFTGQASYEQYF

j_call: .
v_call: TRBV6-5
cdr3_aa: CASSYSSSGYEQYF

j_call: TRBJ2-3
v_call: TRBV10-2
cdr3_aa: CASSELGREGKDTQYF

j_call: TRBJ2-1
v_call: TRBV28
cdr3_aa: CASSLWRGSTAHGAYEQFF

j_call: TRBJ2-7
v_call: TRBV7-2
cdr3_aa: CASSQEADRLSYEQYF

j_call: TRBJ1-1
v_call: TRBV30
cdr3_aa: CAWSVPGGHTEAFF

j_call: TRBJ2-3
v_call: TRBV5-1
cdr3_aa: CASSLETSTDTQYF

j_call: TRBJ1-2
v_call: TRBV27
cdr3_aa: CASSLFRTGIHYGYTF

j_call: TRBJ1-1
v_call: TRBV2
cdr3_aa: CASSHKDRGTEAFF

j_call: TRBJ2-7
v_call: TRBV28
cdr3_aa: CASSQTSGRYEQYF

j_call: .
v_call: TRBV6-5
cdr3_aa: CASSYGGQVGEQYF

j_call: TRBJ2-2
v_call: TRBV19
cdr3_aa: CASSMRLAGARLTGELFF

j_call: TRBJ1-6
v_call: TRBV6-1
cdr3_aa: CASSEFGLGGSPLHF

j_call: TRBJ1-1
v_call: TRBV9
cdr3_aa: CASSVGVFITEAFF

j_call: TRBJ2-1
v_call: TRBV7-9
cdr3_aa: CSSSRSGGGYNEQFF

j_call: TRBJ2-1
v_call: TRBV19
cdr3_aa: CAVRDRGWDEQFF

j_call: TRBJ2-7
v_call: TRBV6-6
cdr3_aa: CASSPGRGIGDEQYF

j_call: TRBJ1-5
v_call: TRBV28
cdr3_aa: CASSLAPGQGFNQPQHF

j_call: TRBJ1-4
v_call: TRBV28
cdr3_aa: CASSRGRAGEKLFF

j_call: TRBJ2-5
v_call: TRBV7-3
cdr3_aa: CASSLGSPGETQYF

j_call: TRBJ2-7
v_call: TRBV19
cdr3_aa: CASSAPGQGAYEQYF

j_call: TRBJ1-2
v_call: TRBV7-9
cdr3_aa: CSSSFSGTGAEGYTF

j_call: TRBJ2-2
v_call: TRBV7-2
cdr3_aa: CARESGRSSNTGELFF

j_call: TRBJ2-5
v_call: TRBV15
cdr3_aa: CATSPKGARETQYF

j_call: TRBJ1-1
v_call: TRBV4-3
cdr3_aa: CASSRVQGKAFF

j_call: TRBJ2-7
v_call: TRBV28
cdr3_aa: CASTGGAPIYEQYF

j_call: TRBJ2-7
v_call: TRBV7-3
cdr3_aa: CASSLSTGYEQYF

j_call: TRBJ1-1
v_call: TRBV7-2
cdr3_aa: CASSSFRGNTEAFF

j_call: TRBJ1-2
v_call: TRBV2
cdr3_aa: CASSDRGNYGYTF

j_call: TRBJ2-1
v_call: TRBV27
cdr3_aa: CASSFGSGGNEQFF

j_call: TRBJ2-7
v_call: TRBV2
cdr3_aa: CASSETRTGQGEQYF

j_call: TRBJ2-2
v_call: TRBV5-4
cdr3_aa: CASSMGLADTGELFF

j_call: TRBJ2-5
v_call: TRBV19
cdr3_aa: CASSIAGDRETQYF

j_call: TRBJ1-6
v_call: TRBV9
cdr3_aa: CASSVAPQGISPLHF

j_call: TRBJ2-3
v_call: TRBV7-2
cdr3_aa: CASSLGVLGGHTQYF

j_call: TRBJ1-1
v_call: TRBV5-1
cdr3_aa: CASSLGGTGWGDTEAFF

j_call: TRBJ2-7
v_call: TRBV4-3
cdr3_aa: CASSQEVDSFSSYEQYF

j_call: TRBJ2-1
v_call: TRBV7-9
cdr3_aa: CASAPLAGGAGLYNEQFF

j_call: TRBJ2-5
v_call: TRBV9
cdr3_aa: CASSGDYQTQYF

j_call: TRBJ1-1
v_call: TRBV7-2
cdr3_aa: CASSSSRGEQGTEAFF

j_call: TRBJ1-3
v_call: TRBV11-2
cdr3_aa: CASSFQGTGNTIYF

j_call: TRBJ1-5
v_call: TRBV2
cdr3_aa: CASQTGRGNQPQHF

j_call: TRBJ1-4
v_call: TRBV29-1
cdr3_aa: CSATGGSTNEKLFF

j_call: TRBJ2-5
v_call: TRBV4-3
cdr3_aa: CASSQGPALEETQYF

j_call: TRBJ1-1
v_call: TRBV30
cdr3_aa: CAWGMGHNMAEAFF

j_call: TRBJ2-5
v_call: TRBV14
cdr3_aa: CASRALGQGRGQYF

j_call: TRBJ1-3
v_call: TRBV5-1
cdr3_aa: CASSEGLINTIYF

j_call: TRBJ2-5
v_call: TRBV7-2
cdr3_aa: CASSLQETQYF

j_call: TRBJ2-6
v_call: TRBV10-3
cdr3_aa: CAIGPTARNVLTF

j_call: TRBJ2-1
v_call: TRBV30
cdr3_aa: CAWNRRSGGISYNEQFF